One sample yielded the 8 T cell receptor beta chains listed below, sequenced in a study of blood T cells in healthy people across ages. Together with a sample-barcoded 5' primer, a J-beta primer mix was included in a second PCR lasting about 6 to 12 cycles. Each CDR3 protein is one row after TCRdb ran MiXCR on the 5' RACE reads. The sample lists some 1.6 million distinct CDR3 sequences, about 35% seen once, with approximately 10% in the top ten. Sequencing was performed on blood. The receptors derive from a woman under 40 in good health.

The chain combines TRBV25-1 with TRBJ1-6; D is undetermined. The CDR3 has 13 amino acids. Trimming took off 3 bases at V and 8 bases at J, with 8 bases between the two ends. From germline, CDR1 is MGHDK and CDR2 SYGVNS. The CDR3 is CASSEFRDSPLHF. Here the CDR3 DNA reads TGTGCCAGCAGTGAGTTTCGAGATTCACCCCTCCACTTT. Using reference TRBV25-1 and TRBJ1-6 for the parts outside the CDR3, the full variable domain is EADIYQTPRYLVIGTGKKITLECSQTMGHDKMYWYQQDPGMELHLIHYSYGVNSTEKGDLSSESTVSRIRTEHFPLTLESARPSHTSQYLCASSEFRDSPLHFGNGTRLTVT.

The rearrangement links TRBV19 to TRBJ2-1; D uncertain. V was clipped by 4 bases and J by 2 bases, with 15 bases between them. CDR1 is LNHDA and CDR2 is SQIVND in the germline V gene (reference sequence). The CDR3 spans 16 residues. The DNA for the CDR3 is TGTGCCAGTAGTACCTCTTTGTGGGGAACCTACAATGAGCAGTTCTTC. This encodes CASSTSLWGTYNEQFF.

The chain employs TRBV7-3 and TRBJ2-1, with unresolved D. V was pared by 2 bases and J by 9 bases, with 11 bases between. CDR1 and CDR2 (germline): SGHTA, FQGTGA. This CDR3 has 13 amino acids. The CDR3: CASSLRPLSEQFF. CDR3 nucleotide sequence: TGTGCCAGCAGCTTACGACCCCTCAGTGAGCAGTTCTTC.

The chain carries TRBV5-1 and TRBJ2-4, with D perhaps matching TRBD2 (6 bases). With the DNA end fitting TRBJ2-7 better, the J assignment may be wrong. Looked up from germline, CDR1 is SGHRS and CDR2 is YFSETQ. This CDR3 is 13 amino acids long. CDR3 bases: TGCGCCAGCAGCATGGGGACTGACTACGAGCAGTACTTC. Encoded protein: CASSMGTDYEQYF.

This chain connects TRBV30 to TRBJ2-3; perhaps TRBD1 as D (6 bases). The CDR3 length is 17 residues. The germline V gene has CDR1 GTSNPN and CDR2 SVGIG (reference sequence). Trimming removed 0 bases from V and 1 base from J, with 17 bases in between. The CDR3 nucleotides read TGTGCCTGGAGTGTAATGTCTCCGGGACAAGGCACAGATACGCAGTATTTT. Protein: CAWSVMSPGQGTDTQYF.

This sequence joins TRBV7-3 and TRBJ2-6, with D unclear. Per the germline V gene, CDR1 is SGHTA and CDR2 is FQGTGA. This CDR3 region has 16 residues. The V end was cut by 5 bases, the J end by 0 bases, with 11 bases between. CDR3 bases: TGTGCCAGCAGCCCGGGCTACAGCTCTGGGGCCAACGTCCTGACTTTC. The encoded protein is CASSPGYSSGANVLTF.

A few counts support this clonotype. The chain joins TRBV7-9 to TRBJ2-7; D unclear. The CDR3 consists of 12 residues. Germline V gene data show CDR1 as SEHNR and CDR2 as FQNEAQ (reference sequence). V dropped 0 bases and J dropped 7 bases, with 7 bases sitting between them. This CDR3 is CASSLASWEQYF. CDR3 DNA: TGTGCCAGCAGCTTAGCGAGCTGGGAGCAGTACTTC.

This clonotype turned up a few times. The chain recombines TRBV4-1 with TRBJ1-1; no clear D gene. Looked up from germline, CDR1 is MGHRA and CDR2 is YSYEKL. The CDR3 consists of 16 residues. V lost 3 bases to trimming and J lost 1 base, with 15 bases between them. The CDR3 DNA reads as TGCGCCAGCAGCCACGTGCCGACTGGACCGAACACTGAAGCTTTCTTT. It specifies CASSHVPTGPNTEAFF.